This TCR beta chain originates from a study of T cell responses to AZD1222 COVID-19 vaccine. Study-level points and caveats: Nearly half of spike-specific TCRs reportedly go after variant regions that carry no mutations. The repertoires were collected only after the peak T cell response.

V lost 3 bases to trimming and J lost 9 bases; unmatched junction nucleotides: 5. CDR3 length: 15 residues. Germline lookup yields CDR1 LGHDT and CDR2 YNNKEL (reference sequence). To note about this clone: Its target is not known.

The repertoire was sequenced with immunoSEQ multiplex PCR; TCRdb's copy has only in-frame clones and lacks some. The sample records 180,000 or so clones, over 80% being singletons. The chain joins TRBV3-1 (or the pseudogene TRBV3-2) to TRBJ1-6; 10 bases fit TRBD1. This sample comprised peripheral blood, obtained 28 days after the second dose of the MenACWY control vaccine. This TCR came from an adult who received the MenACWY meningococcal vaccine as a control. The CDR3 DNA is TGTGCCAGCAGCCACGACCGGACAGGGGGTTCACCCCTCCACTTT. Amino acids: CASSHDRTGGSPLHF.